Listed here are 26 T cell receptor beta chains from one sample, sequenced in a study of technical replicates of blood from a few donors. Here immunoSEQ multiplex PCR was the method, and the copy in TCRdb shows in-frame clones only, minus some. The sample shows tens of thousands of clones, around 91% of them seen only once. Sequencing was done on a sample of T cells isolated from PBMCs. The receptors shown here come from a human donor in good health. Some clones in this sample may be carry-over from other donors' samples.

The chain joins TRBV12-2 to TRBJ2-1; the table's D call TRBD2 went unverified against the DNA. TRBV12-2 is a listed pseudogene. This CDR3 region has 17 residues. The CDR3, as DNA: TGTGCAAGTCGCTTAGCAAATGCGGGGGGGACCTACAATGAGCAGTTCTTC. Its translation: CASRLANAGGTYNEQFF.

V is TRBV20-1 and J is TRBJ2-1; tentatively, D is TRBD2 (5 bases). Trimming took 6 bases from V and 5 from J, leaving 8 bases between them. CDR1 and CDR2 from the germline V gene are DFQATT and SNEGSKA (reference sequence). The CDR3 loop spans 11 amino acids. CDR3: CSARRDNEQFF. For the CDR3, the DNA is TGCAGTGCCAGGCGGGACAATGAGCAGTTCTTC.

CDR3 DNA sequence: TGTGCCAGCAGTTCTATTCCGCTAGGTACCACCTACGAGCAGTACTTC. Translating it yields CASSSIPLGTTYEQYF. V usage is TRBV27 and J usage is TRBJ2-7; D unresolved. The length of the CDR3 is 16 residues. V shed 4 bases and J shed 2 bases, with 18 bases lying between them. CDR1 is MNHEY, CDR2 SMNVEV, per germline (reference sequence).

V and J are TRBV25-1 and TRBJ2-7, with 10 bases that match TRBD1. CDR1 is MGHDK, CDR2 SYGVNS, per germline. The CDR3 runs 13 residues. The ends lost 8 bases at V and 5 bases at J; junction bases unmatched: 6. The CDR3 DNA follows: TGTGCCAGCGGTGGGACAGGGGACAACGAGCAGTACTTC. Protein: CASGGTGDNEQYF.

In this sample, this clone turned up once. This chain connects TRBV27 to TRBJ1-5; maybe TRBD1 (6 bases). This CDR3 is built from 16 residues. Germline V gene data show CDR1 as MNHEY and CDR2 as SMNVEV (reference sequence). Between the trimmed V and J ends, which lost 4 bases and 3 bases, there was a span of 16 bases. CDR3 sequence: CASSSAGAGDNQPQHF. CDR3 coding DNA: TGTGCCAGCAGTTCAGCCGGGGCAGGGGACAATCAGCCCCAGCATTTT.

The chain combines TRBV4-1 with TRBJ1-3, with a tentative D call TRBD1 (5 bases). The germline CDR1 and CDR2 sequences are MGHRA and YSYEKL. Trimming left V 5 bases short and J 1 base short, with 18 bases between. The CDR3 sequence is 17 residues long. CDR3 nucleotides: TGCGCCAGCAGCTTTCTAGACAGACCCTTTTCTGGAAACACCATATATTTT. This encodes CASSFLDRPFSGNTIYF.

The chain uses TRBV28 and TRBJ2-7; 8 bases are shared with TRBD2. The CDR3 contains 15 residues. The germline V gene encodes CDR1 MDHEN and CDR2 SYDVKM. J gave up 4 bases and V 6 bases, and 11 bases lay outside the gene matches. This chain's CDR3 is CASSKLAVRTYEQYF. CDR3 coding DNA: TGTGCCAGCAGCAAACTAGCGGTTAGAACTTACGAGCAGTACTTC.

The V call is TRBV9, the J call TRBJ1-4; D possibly corresponds to TRBD1 (5 bases). The V gene's germline CDR1 is SGDLS and CDR2 YYNGEE. Trimming removed 5 bases from V and 6 bases from J, with 17 bases in between. There are 15 residues in the CDR3. This CDR3 is CASSSGGGGYEKLFF. For the CDR3, the DNA is TGTGCCAGCAGTTCCGGGGGGGGAGGATATGAAAAACTGTTTTTT.

J is TRBJ2-3 and V is TRBV4-1; tentative D call: TRBD2 (6 bases). The CDR3 spans 16 residues. V lost 1 base, J lost 2 bases, and 13 bases lay in between. In germline, CDR1 is MGHRA, CDR2 YSYEKL. CDR3 DNA: TGCGCCAGCAGCCAAGGGGACTCCGAAACCACAGATACGCAGTATTTT. Translation: CASSQGDSETTDTQYF.

The V call is TRBV18, the J call TRBJ2-7; tentatively, D is TRBD1 (6 bases). Trimming pared 2 bases from V and 4 bases from J, leaving 9 bases between. The CDR3 covers 13 residues. Germline CDR1 is KGHSH and CDR2 is LQKENI. The CDR3 coding sequence is TGTGCCAGCTCACCAGACAGGCAGTACGAGCAGTACTTC. Encoded protein: CASSPDRQYEQYF. Drawing the rest from reference TRBV18 and TRBJ2-7, the complete variable domain is NAGVMQNPRHLVRRRGQEARLRCSPMKGHSHVYWYRQLPEEGLKFMVYLQKENIIDESGMPKERFSAEFPKEGPSILRIQQVVRGDSAAYFCASSPDRQYEQYFGPGTRLTVT.

The chain uses TRBV19 and TRBJ1-1; 11 positions match TRBD1. Germline V gives CDR1 LNHDA, CDR2 SQIVND (reference sequence). Trimming removed 8 bases from V and 4 bases from J; junction bases left unmatched: 9. The CDR3 runs to 15 residues. The DNA of the CDR3 is TGTGCCAGTTCGGACAGGGGGCTTGTGGGCACTGAAGCTTTCTTT. Translation: CASSDRGLVGTEAFF.

This rearrangement joins TRBV6-6 to TRBJ2-7, with D possibly TRBD2 on 6 matching bases. Trimming took 8 bases from V and 8 from J, leaving 22 bases between them. The germline gives CDR1 MNHNY, CDR2 SVGAGI (reference sequence). The CDR3 is 14 amino acids. This CDR3 reads CASSAREQGGKQYF. The DNA for the CDR3 is TGTGCCAGCTCAGCCCGGGAGCAGGGAGGAAAGCAGTACTTC.

The V call is TRBV2, the J call TRBJ1-3; D is unclear. The CDR3 has 15 residues. Trimming pared 3 bases from V and 0 bases from J, leaving 9 bases between. From germline, CDR1 is SNHLY and CDR2 FYNNEI. The CDR3 DNA sequence: TGTGCCAGCAGTGAGGTGGGAGGCTCTGGAAACACCATATATTTT. Protein: CASSEVGGSGNTIYF.

The CDR3, as DNA: TGTGCCAGCAGCTTATCAGGCAGCTCTGGGGCCAACGTCCTGACTTTC. Residues: CASSLSGSSGANVLTF. The chain is built from TRBV7-3 and TRBJ2-6; D not certain. Germline V gene lookup returns CDR1 SGHTA and CDR2 FQGTGA. The CDR3 length is 16 residues. The germline V and J ends were trimmed by 2 bases and 0 bases, with 8 bases remaining between them.

This rearrangement joins TRBV4-2 to TRBJ1-5; tentative D call: TRBD1 (5 bases). V was pared by 0 bases and J by 7 bases, with 7 bases between. The CDR3 sequence is 13 residues long. Germline V gene data show CDR1 as LGHNA and CDR2 as YNFKEQ. DNA of the CDR3: TGTGCCAGCAGCCAAGACGGGGGACAGCCCCAGCATTTT. It codes for CASSQDGGQPQHF.

This sequence joins TRBV5-1 and TRBJ1-5; D is perhaps TRBD1 (6 bases). Germline CDR1 reads SGHRS; CDR2 reads YFSETQ. The CDR3 has 15 amino acids. With 0 bases removed from V and 1 base from J, the gap between germline ends came to 8 bases. The CDR3 DNA reads TGCGCCAGCAGCTTGGGACAGGCCAGCAATCAGCCCCAGCATTTT. Translation gives CASSLGQASNQPQHF.

J is TRBJ1-2 and V is TRBV5-1; 8 nucleotides agree with TRBD1. V lost 2 bases to trimming and J lost 6 bases; unmatched junction nucleotides: 9. This CDR3 comprises 15 residues. CDR1 and CDR2 from the germline V gene are SGHRS and YFSETQ. The CDR3 spells CASSLYGQGLDGYTF. The CDR3 DNA is TGCGCCAGCAGCTTATACGGACAGGGTCTTGATGGCTACACCTTC.

The rearrangement joins TRBV29-1 to TRBJ2-7; a possible D gene is TRBD2 (5 bases). Trimming cost V 1 base and J 0 bases, with 13 bases left between them. This CDR3 is 15 amino acids long. CDR1 and CDR2 from the germline V gene are SQVTM and ANQGSEA. The CDR3 bases are TGCAGCGTTGAAGGGGGAGCGGTGAGCTCCTACGAGCAGTACTTC. It is translated as CSVEGGAVSSYEQYF.

The chain combines TRBV27 with TRBJ2-1; 8 bases are shared with TRBD2. The germline gives CDR1 MNHEY, CDR2 SMNVEV (reference sequence). The junction had 6 bases not matched to a gene; V was cut back by 3 bases and J by 2 bases. The CDR3 loop spans 16 amino acids. DNA of the CDR3: TGTGCCAGCAGTTTCCACACTAGCGGAGCCTACAATGAGCAGTTCTTC. The encoded protein is CASSFHTSGAYNEQFF.

The gene calls are TRBV30 and TRBJ2-1; TRBD2 matches at 7 bases. J gave up 4 bases and V 0 bases, and 3 bases lay outside the gene matches. Germline-derived CDR1 and CDR2 are GTSNPN and SVGIG (reference sequence). This CDR3 comprises 14 residues. CDR3 amino acids: CAWSVLRGYNEQFF. Written as DNA, the CDR3 is TGTGCCTGGAGTGTGTTGCGGGGGTACAATGAGCAGTTCTTC.

CDR3 bases: TGTGCCAGTAGTTTCCTCACAGGCAACTATGGCTACACCTTC. Translation: CASSFLTGNYGYTF. The V and J genes are TRBV19 and TRBJ1-2, with D possibly TRBD1 on 5 matching bases. Germline CDR1 and CDR2: LNHDA and SQIVND (reference sequence). V gave up 5 bases and J gave up 2 bases, with 12 bases separating them. The CDR3 loop spans 14 amino acids.

The chain is built from TRBV4-1 and TRBJ2-7, with D possibly TRBD1 on 6 matching bases. The CDR3 runs 15 residues. Trimming removed 1 base at V and 5 bases at J, with 15 bases between. Germline V gene lookup returns CDR1 MGHRA and CDR2 YSYEKL. CDR3 loop: CASSQVVDRIDEQYF. CDR3 coding DNA: TGCGCCAGCAGCCAAGTTGTCGACAGGATCGACGAGCAGTACTTC.

Only one count was recorded for this clone. The chain couples TRBV6-5 to TRBJ1-6; 11 bases agree with TRBD1. Germline CDR1 MNHEY, CDR2 SVGAGI. V lost 3 bases and J lost 9; bases outside the gene matches: 7. The CDR3 sequence is 16 residues long. CDR3 region: CASSYGRGTGGSPLHF. CDR3 nucleotides: TGTGCCAGCAGTTATGGGCGGGGGACAGGGGGTTCACCCCTCCACTTT.

CDR3 DNA: TGTGCCAGCAGTCCGTATTCGGGACAGGGTGGAAATGAGCAGTTCTTC. It codes for CASSPYSGQGGNEQFF. The chain joins TRBV27 to TRBJ2-1; TRBD1 matches at 9 bases. Germline V CDR1 and CDR2: MNHEY, SMNVEV (reference sequence). The CDR3 has 16 residues. J gave up 7 bases and V 5 bases, and 12 bases lay outside the gene matches.

The V and J genes are TRBV5-1 and TRBJ2-7, with 7 positions matching TRBD1. Germline-derived CDR1 and CDR2 are SGHRS and YFSETQ. The CDR3 covers 14 residues. Trimming cost V 4 bases and J 2 bases; bases outside gene matches: 6. CDR3 nucleotides: TGCGCCAGCAGCATCCGGGACAGAACCTACGAGCAGTACTTC. It is translated as CASSIRDRTYEQYF.

The chain links TRBV7-3 to TRBJ2-1, with 7 bases identical to TRBD2. CDR3 length equals 15 residues. V shed 3 bases, J shed 4 bases, and the junction held 6 bases outside the gene matches. Germline CDR1 SGHTA, CDR2 FQGTGA. CDR3 residues: CASSFDRGEYNEQFF. Here the CDR3 DNA reads TGTGCCAGCAGCTTTGACCGGGGGGAGTACAATGAGCAGTTCTTC.